Presented here are 17 T cell receptor beta chains from one specimen sequenced in a study of persistence of HIV-infected CD4 T cells. Cells were stimulated with overlapping HIV-1 Gag 15-mer peptides. CD40L-negative CD69-negative CD45RO-high memory CD4+ T cells were sorted as populations depleted of antigen-responding cells. The immunoSEQ assay was version 4, run in survey mode. This table comes from immunoSEQ multiplex PCR, and its TCRdb copy is limited to in-frame clones, with some not included. The profile shows approximately 34,000 clones, about four fifths of them singletons. For these TCRs, the target antigens are not known. The sequencing used CD4+ T cells sorted from PBMCs after approximately 19-hour stimulation, collected from a patient who received antiretroviral therapy. These receptors all stem from an adult woman with HIV who was CMV-seropositive.

The rearrangement uses TRBV3-1 (or the pseudogene TRBV3-2) and TRBJ2-7, with 7 bases matching TRBD2. Trimming took 2 bases from V and 11 from J; bases not matched to a gene: 6. This CDR3 comprises 12 residues. The germline CDR1 and CDR2 sequences are LGHDT and YNNKEL (reference sequence). CDR3 sequence (DNA): TGTGCCAGCAGCCAACTCAGCGGGGCTGAGTACTTC. It is translated as CASSQLSGAEYF.

The rearrangement uses TRBV6-5 and TRBJ1-1; D unresolved. This CDR3 has 13 amino acids. The V gene lost 2 bases and the J gene lost 3 bases, with 7 bases spanning the gap. The germline CDR1 and CDR2 sequences are MNHEY and SVGAGI. For the CDR3, the DNA is TGTGCCAGCAGTTACGCCAAATACACTGAAGCTTTCTTT. Translation: CASSYAKYTEAFF.

The chain is built from TRBV19 and TRBJ2-1, with TRBD2 identical over 10 bases. Germline V lookup: CDR1 LNHDA, CDR2 SQIVND (reference sequence). This CDR3 comprises 14 residues. The V and J ends lost 4 bases and 7 bases, in that order; junction bases with no gene match: 4. This CDR3 reads CASSTPGLANEQFF. CDR3 DNA: TGTGCCAGTAGTACTCCGGGACTAGCGAATGAGCAGTTCTTC.

This clone came up once. This chain uses TRBV28 with TRBJ1-2, with a weak D call TRBD1 (6 bases). CDR3 size: 14 residues. V was cut by 6 bases and J by 5 bases, with 16 bases left in between. Germline values: CDR1 MDHEN, CDR2 SYDVKM. The CDR3 DNA sequence: TGTGCCAGCAGCCTTGGACAGCGAACGTATGGCTACACCTTC. It codes for CASSLGQRTYGYTF.

This clone was counted once. The rearrangement links TRBV9 to TRBJ1-2; perhaps TRBD1 as D (5 bases). CDR1 is SGDLS and CDR2 is YYNGEE in the germline V gene. The CDR3 sequence is 15 residues long. Between the trimmed V and J ends, which lost 7 bases and 2 bases, there was a span of 18 bases. CDR3 in amino acids: CASSSGTTANYGYTF. In DNA, the CDR3 is TGTGCCAGCTCGTCGGGTACGACAGCCAACTATGGCTACACCTTC.

The gene calls are TRBV5-5 and TRBJ1-5; D uncertain. CDR1 is SGHKS, CDR2 YYEKEE, per germline (reference sequence). With 1 base removed from V and 2 bases from J, the gap between germline ends came to 7 bases. CDR3 size: 14 residues. The CDR3 sequence: CASSLYQGNQPQHF. The CDR3 DNA reads as TGTGCCAGCAGCTTGTACCAGGGCAATCAGCCCCAGCATTTT.

The chain uses TRBV18 and TRBJ1-6; TRBD1 might be the D (6 bases). Germline V gives CDR1 KGHSH, CDR2 LQKENI. V was trimmed by 5 bases and J by 7 bases, leaving 9 bases between them. CDR3 length equals 13 residues. The CDR3 nucleotides read TGTGCCAGCTCATCCCAGGGGAATTCACCCCTCCACTTT. Its protein is CASSSQGNSPLHF.

The sample holds one count of this clone. The chain carries TRBV7-8 and TRBJ1-2; 7 bases are a match to TRBD1. This CDR3 has 13 amino acids. Germline loops: CDR1 SGHVS, CDR2 FQNEAQ. Trimming cost V 5 bases and J 8 bases; bases outside gene matches: 8. The CDR3 sequence: CASSITTGTGYTF. DNA of the CDR3: TGTGCCAGCAGCATTACGACAGGGACCGGCTACACCTTC.

V is TRBV30 and J is TRBJ1-1; D not resolved. Trimming took 3 bases from V and 6 from J, leaving 8 bases between them. Germline V CDR1 and CDR2: GTSNPN, SVGIG (reference sequence). The CDR3 has 11 residues. The CDR3 sequence is CAWSWESEAFF. For the CDR3, the DNA is TGTGCCTGGAGCTGGGAGTCTGAAGCTTTCTTT.

This clone was counted a single time. This sequence joins TRBV15 and TRBJ1-2, with 8 bases lining up with TRBD1. CDR3 length equals 16 residues. The V gene end was trimmed by 0 bases and the J gene end by 8 bases; junction bases not matched to a gene: 11. The germline CDR1 and CDR2 sequences are LNHNV and YYDKDF (reference sequence). This CDR3 is CATSRDLAGGSRGYTF. The DNA for the CDR3 is TGTGCCACCAGCAGAGATCTGGCAGGGGGCTCGAGAGGCTACACCTTC.

V gene TRBV20-1 combines with J gene TRBJ2-2; D perhaps matches TRBD1 (6 bases). CDR3 size: 14 residues. Trimming took 3 bases from V and 6 from J, leaving 14 bases between them. Germline assignment: CDR1 DFQATT and CDR2 SNEGSKA (reference sequence). CDR3: CSASIGGASGELFF. CDR3 coding DNA: TGCAGTGCTAGTATTGGGGGCGCGTCCGGGGAGCTGTTTTTT.

About this clone itself: The identical CDR3 is also encoded by other nucleotide sequences in the sample. This rearrangement joins TRBV2 to TRBJ1-1, with D unresolved. In germline, CDR1 is SNHLY, CDR2 FYNNEI. The length of the CDR3 is 13 residues. Between the trimmed V and J ends, which lost 4 bases and 4 bases, there was a span of 10 bases. The CDR3 spells CASSVEEGTEAFF. For the CDR3, the DNA is TGTGCCAGCAGTGTCGAGGAAGGCACTGAAGCTTTCTTT.

The V gene is TRBV6-1, the J gene TRBJ2-1, with 7 positions matching TRBD1. The CDR3 is 15 residues long. Germline CDR1 is MNHNS and CDR2 is SASEGT. The ends lost 10 bases at V and 6 bases at J; junction bases unmatched: 15. The CDR3 reads CAIGRKATGRNEQFF. In DNA form, the CDR3 reads TGTGCCATCGGACGAAAGGCGACAGGGCGCAATGAGCAGTTCTTC.

This sequence joins TRBV5-6 and TRBJ2-7; D might be TRBD1 (5 bases). This CDR3 is 15 amino acids long. The germline CDR1 and CDR2 sequences are SGHDT and YYEEEE. Trimming took 2 bases from V and 2 from J, leaving 14 bases between them. CDR3 loop: CASSFKTGKTYEQYF. CDR3 DNA: TGTGCCAGCAGCTTCAAAACAGGAAAGACCTACGAGCAGTACTTC.

The chain is built from TRBV2 and TRBJ1-2; a possible D gene is TRBD1 (6 bases). CDR1 is SNHLY, CDR2 FYNNEI, per germline. The CDR3 length is 13 residues. V was shortened by 7 bases and J by 3 bases, with 12 bases between the two germline ends. CDR3 region: CASKARTDYGYTF. The DNA of the CDR3 is TGTGCCAGCAAGGCCCGGACAGACTATGGCTACACCTTC.

The chain uses TRBV7-9 and TRBJ1-2; D gene uncertain. Germline values: CDR1 SEHNR, CDR2 FQNEAQ (reference sequence). The ends were cut back, 0 bases at V and 11 bases at J, with 13 bases in the middle. This CDR3 spans 13 amino acids. The CDR3 bases are TGTGCCAGCAGCTTAGCCCCGGGGTCGGGGTACACCTTC. Translated, it gives CASSLAPGSGYTF. Looking up the rest from reference TRBV7-9 and TRBJ1-2 gives the full variable domain: DTGVSQNPRHKITKRGQNVTFRCDPISEHNRLYWYRQTLGQGPEFLTYFQNEAQLEKSRLLSDRFSAERPKGSFSTLEIQRTEQGDSAMYLCASSLAPGSGYTFGSGTRLTVV.

The CDR3 DNA follows: TGTGCCAGCAGCCACCGACAGGGGGCGGGGAACACTGAAGCTTTCTTT. The encoded protein is CASSHRQGAGNTEAFF. This chain uses TRBV7-2 with TRBJ1-1; 10 bases match TRBD1. Losses at the gene ends were 5 bases for V and 1 base for J; bases not matched to a gene: 7. CDR3 size: 16 residues. Germline CDR1 SGHTA, CDR2 FQGNSA.